This T cell receptor beta chain was identified during a study of blood T cells in healthy people across ages. Germline V lookup: CDR1 MGHRA, CDR2 YSYEKL. The CDR3 extends over 15 amino acids. V was clipped by 1 base and J by 5 bases, with 9 bases between them. Each donor was a healthy Caucasian individual from Russia, aged about 6 to 95. This clonotype was detected a few times. A second PCR, run for roughly 7 to 12 cycles, used a sample-barcoded 5' primer plus a J-beta primer mix. MiXCR, run by TCRdb on the 5' RACE reads, gives a single entry per CDR3 protein. Among 1.8 million or so distinct CDR3 sequences listed, around 40% were seen once.

The source is a human donor in good health. The chain is built from TRBV4-1 and TRBJ1-6; D possibly corresponds to TRBD1 (5 bases). The sequenced material came from blood. The CDR3 sequence is CASSQAGRDNSPLHF. CDR3 DNA sequence: TGCGCCAGCAGCCAAGCGGGACGGGATAATTCACCCCTCCACTTT.